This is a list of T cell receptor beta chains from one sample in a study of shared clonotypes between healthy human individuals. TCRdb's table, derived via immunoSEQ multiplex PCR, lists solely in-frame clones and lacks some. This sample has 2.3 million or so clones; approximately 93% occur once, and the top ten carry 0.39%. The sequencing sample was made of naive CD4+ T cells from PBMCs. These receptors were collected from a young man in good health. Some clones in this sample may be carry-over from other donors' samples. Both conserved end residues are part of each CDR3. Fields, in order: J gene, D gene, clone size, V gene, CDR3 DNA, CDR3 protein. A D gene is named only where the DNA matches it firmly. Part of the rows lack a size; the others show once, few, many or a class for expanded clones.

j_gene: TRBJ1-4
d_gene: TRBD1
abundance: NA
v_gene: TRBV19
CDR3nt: TGTGCCAGTAGTATGGGGACAGGGGGCAATGAAAAACTGTTTTTT
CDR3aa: CASSMGTGGNEKLFF

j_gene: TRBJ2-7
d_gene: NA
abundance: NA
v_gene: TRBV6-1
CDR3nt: TGTGCCAGCACCCAGGGCCCTCGAGGCGAGCAGTACTTC
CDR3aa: CASTQGPRGEQYF

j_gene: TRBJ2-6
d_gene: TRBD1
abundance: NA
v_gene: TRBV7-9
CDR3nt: TGTGCCAGCAGCTTATCGGGGACAGGGACCTCTGGGGCCAACGTCCTGACTTTC
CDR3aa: CASSLSGTGTSGANVLTF

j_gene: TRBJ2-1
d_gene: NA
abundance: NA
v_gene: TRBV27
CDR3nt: TGTGCCAGCAGTTTCCGGGGACTGGACCAGCGCAATGAGCAGTTCTTC
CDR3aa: CASSFRGLDQRNEQFF

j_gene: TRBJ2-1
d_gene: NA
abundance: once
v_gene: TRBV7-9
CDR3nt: TGTGCCAGCAGCTTAGAAAGTCTAGTAACGCAGTTCTTC
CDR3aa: CASSLESLVTQFF

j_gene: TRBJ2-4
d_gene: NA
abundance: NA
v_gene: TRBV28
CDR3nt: TGTGCCAGCAGCTTCGACCGGACCGGAGCCAAAAACATTCAGTACTTC
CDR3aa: CASSFDRTGAKNIQYF

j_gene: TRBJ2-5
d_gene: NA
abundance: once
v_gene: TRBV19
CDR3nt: TGTGCCAGTAGTATCCCGGACCCGCTTAAATCGATCCAGTACTTC
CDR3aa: CASSIPDPLKSIQYF

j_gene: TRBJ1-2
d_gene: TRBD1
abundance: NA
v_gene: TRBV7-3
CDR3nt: TGTGCCAGCAGCCTCGGGAGGGGGCTTGGCTACACCTTC
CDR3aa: CASSLGRGLGYTF

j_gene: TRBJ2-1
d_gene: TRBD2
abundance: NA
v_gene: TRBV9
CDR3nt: TGTGCCAGCAGCGACGGACTAGCGGGGTACAATGAGCAGTTCTTC
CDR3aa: CASSDGLAGYNEQFF

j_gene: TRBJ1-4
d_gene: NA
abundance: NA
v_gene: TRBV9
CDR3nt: TGTGCCAGCAGCGGGCAGGGAGGACTACTGTTTTTT
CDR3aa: CASSGQGGLLFF

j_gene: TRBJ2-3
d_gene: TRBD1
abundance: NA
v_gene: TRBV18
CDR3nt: TGTGCCAGCTCAACCAGACAGGGACGGAGCACAGATACGCAGTATTTT
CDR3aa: CASSTRQGRSTDTQYF

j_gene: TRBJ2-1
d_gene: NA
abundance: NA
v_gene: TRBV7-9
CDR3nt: TGTGCCAGCAGCTTAGCAACGGGATGGGGGACACGCTCCTACAATGAGCAGTTCTTC
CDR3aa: CASSLATGWGTRSYNEQFF

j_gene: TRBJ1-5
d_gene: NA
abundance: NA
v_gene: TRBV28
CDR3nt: TGTGCCAGCAGGAAACAGGGCTGGAATAGCAATCAGCCCCAGCATTTT
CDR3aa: CASRKQGWNSNQPQHF

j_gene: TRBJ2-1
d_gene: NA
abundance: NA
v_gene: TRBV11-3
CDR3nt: TGTGCCAGCAGCTCCGTTTCGGATGAGCAGTTCTTC
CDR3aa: CASSSVSDEQFF